The sequence of this TCR beta chain was determined in a study of T-cell reconstitution after alpha-beta-depleted transplantation in children. Trimming took 4 bases from V and 9 from J, leaving 6 bases between them. CDR1 and CDR2 (germline): SGHVS, FQNEAQ. This CDR3 spans 11 amino acids. It was with unique molecular identifiers that the TCRbeta library was prepared. TCRdb called the PCR reads again in MiXCR, with one record for every CDR3 protein. Among over 400,000 distinct CDR3 sequences listed, around an eighth were seen once. This chain uses TRBV7-8 with TRBJ2-2; D is undetermined. Source: PBMCs from the stem cell graft donor, taken from the stem cell graft. This TCR came from a human donor who donated a stem cell graft to a child with combined immunodeficiency. The DNA of the CDR3 is TGTGCCAGCAGCTCTGGCCGGGAGCTGTTTTTT. Its protein product is CASSSGRELFF. Full variable domain (rest looked up from reference TRBV7-8 and TRBJ2-2): GAGVSQSPRYKVAKRGQDVALRCDPISGHVSLFWYQQALGQGPEFLTYFQNEAQLDKSGLPSDRFFAERPEGSVSTLKIQRTQQEDSAVYLCASSSGRELFFGEGSRLTVL.